This TCR beta chain originates from a study of regulatory T cells in long-lasting Graves disease. The V gene's germline CDR1 is MGHRA and CDR2 YSYEKL. This CDR3 comprises 13 residues. V shed 4 bases and J 5 bases; nucleotides not matched to a gene: 3. Arm-PCR of CDR3 regions with iRepertoire HTBI primers generated TCR beta libraries. MiXCR was run by TCRdb on the multiplex PCR reads, yielding one entry per CDR3 protein. Found here are 400,000 to 500,000 distinct CDR3 sequences, about 15% of them singletons; the top ten hold 7.8%. This clonotype has at least ten counts. The antigen is not known. Described time point: newly diagnosed GD, antithyroid drugs for less than 3 months. PBMC-extracted RNA yielded the TCR library. Enrollment of patients was through an endocrinology department in Xi'an, China. General study points: In persistent patients, shared public clonotypes (about 2,800) outnumbered those in new patients (nearly 1,000).

These same data were also listed under a study on T cells in Graves' hyperthyroidism and ophthalmopathy. From that study: Newly diagnosed hyperthyroidism, duration under 2 months, in patients aged 18 to 65. Ophthalmopathy got predicted by the model a median roughly 6.4 months before its onset.

V gene TRBV4-1 combines with J gene TRBJ2-7; 9 bases match TRBD2. Material: peripheral blood mononuclear cells (PBMCs), obtained at new diagnosis, from a patient treated with antithyroid drugs. The receptor's source is a middle-aged woman with Graves disease. The CDR3 sequence: CASSRGRDDEQYF. CDR3 bases: TGCGCCAGCAGCCGCGGGAGGGACGACGAGCAGTACTTC.